This T cell receptor (beta chain) is from a study of blood T cell repertoires in COVID-19. Study-level information: The samples span acute and convalescent COVID-19 from the United States, Italy and Spain.

Authors' processing steps: It was from reference gene primer amplification that nucleated cell counts were estimated. Clones were read by immunoSEQ multiplex PCR, and TCRdb kept only the in-frame ones, dropping some. V and J calls and clone size are copied from that table; D and trimming were computed from the DNA. The table records approximately 190,000 clones, 65% to 85% of them present only once. This receptor was obtained from a man in his forties or fifties who had recovered from COVID-19. Source material: PBMCs or T cells enriched from blood (not recorded which).

The CDR3 nucleotides are TGTGCCAGCAGCCGGTACAATCAGCCCCAGCATTTT. This codes for CASSRYNQPQHF. The chain links TRBV5-6 to TRBJ1-5; D remains unclear. This CDR3 has 12 amino acids. The V end lost 4 bases, the J end lost 3 bases, and 5 bases lay between the germline ends. CDR1 SGHDT and CDR2 YYEEEE come from the germline V gene.